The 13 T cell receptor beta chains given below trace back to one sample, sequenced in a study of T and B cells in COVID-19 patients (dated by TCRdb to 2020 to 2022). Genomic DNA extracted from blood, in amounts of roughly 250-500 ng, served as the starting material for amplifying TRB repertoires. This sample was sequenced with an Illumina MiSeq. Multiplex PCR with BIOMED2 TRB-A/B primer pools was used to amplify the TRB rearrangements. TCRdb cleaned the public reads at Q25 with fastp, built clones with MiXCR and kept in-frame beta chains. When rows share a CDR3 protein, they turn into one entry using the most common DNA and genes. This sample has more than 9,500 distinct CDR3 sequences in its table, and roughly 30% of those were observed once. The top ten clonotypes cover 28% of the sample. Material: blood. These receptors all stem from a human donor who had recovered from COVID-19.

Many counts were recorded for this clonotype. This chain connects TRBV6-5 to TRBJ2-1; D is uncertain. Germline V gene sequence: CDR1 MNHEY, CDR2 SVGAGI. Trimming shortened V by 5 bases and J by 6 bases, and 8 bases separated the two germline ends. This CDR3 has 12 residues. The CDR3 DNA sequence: TGTGCCAGCAGTCCCCTTGGCAATGAGCAGTTCTTC. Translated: CASSPLGNEQFF.

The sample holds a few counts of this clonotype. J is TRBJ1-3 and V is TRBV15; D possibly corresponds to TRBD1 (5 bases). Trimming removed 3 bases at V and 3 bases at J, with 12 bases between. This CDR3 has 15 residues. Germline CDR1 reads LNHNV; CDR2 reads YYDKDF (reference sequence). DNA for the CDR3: TGTGCCACCAGCAGGGGAAGGGGAGGTGGAAACACCATATATTTT. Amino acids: CATSRGRGGGNTIYF.

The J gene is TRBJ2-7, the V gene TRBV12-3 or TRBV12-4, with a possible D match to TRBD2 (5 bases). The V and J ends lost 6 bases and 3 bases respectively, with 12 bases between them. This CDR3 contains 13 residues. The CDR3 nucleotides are TGTGCCAGCAGCCTCGGGATTAACTACGAGCAGTACTTC. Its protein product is CASSLGINYEQYF.

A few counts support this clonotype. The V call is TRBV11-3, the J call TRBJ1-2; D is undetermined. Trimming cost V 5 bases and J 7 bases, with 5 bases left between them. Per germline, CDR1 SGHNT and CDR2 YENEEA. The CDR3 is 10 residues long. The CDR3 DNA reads TGTGCCAGCAGCCTTCGTGGCTACACCTTC. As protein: CASSLRGYTF.

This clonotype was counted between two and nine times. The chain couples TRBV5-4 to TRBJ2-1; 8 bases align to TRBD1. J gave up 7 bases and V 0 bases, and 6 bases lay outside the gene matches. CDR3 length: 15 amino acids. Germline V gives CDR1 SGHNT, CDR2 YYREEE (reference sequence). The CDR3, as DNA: TGTGCCAGCAGCTTGGGGCAGGGGGCGCGTAATGAGCAGTTCTTC. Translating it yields CASSLGQGARNEQFF.

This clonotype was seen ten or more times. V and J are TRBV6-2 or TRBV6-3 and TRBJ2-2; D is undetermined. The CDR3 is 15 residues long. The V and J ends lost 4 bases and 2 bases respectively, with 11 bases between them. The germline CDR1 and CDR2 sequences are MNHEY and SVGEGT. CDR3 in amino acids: CASSLRRLNTGELFF. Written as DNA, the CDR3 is TGTGCCAGCAGTTTGAGACGCCTTAACACCGGGGAGCTGTTTTTT.

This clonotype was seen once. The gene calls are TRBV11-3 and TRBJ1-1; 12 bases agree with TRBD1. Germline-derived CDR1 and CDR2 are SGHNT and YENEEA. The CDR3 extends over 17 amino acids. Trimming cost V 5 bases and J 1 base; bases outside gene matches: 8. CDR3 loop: CASSPGQGARGNTEAFF. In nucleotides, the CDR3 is TGTGCCAGCAGCCCGGGACAGGGGGCGCGGGGGAACACTGAAGCTTTCTTT.

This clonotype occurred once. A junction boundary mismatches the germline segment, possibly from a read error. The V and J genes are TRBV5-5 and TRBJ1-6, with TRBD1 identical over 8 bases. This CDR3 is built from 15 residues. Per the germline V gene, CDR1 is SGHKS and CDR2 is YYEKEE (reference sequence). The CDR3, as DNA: TGCGCCAGCAGCCTACAGGGGGAAGACCTTTCACCCCTCCACTTT. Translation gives CASSLQGEDLSPLHF.

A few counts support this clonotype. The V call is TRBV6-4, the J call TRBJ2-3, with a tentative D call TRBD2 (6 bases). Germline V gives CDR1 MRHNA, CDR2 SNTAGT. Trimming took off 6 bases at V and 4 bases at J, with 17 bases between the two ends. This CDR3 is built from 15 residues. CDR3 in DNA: TGTGCCAGCAGCGCCATGTACGGGAGATCAGATACGCAGTATTTT. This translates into CASSAMYGRSDTQYF.

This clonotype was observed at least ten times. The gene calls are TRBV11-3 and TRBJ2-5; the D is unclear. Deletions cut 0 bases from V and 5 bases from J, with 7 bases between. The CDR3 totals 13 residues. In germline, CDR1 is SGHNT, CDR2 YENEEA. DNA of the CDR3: TGTGCCAGCAGCTTAGACCCAGAGGAGACCCAGTACTTC. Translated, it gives CASSLDPEETQYF.

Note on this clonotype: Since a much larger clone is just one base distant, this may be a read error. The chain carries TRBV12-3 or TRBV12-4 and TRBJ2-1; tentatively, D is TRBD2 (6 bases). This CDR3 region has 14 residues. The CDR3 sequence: CASSLGLHYIEQFF. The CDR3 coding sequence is TGTGCCAGCAGTTTGGGACTCCACTACATTGAGCAGTTCTTC.

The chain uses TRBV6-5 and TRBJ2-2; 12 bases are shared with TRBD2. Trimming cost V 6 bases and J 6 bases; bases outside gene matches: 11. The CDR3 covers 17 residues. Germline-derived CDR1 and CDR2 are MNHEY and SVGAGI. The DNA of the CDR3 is TGTGCCAGCAGAACCCGCCGACTAGCGGGAGACCCCGGGGAGCTGTTTTTT. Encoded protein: CASRTRRLAGDPGELFF.

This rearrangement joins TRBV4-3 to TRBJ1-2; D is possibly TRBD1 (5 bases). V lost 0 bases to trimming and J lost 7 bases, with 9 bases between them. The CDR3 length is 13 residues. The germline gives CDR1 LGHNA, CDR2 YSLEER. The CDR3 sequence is CASSQDSQGGYTF. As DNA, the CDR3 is TGCGCCAGCAGCCAAGATAGCCAGGGTGGCTACACCTTC.